The text below deals with one T cell receptor (beta chain). Its antigen is unknown. The time point here: blood 4 weeks post-SBRT, at nephrectomy. The sample's treatment: 15 Gy SBRT to primary tumor, nephrectomy 4 weeks later. Assay: immunoSEQ multiplex PCR; the TCRdb copy retains only in-frame clones and omits some. This table has under 200,000 clones, around 89% appearing once. This sample is drawn from a study of radiation and T cells in renal cell carcinoma. General observations from the study: In blood, top tumor clones expanded by 2 weeks, shrinking by 4.

The germline V gene encodes CDR1 SGHNT and CDR2 YYREEE (reference sequence). The V gene end was trimmed by 3 bases and the J gene end by 3 bases; junction bases not matched to a gene: 1. The CDR3 has 13 residues. Specimen: blood, collected from a patient whose treatment included radiotherapy and nephrectomy. This chain joins TRBV5-4 and TRBJ2-3; 7 nucleotides match TRBD2. This receptor was obtained from a woman aged 45-65 years with renal cell carcinoma. The CDR3 sequence: CASSSGGTDTQYF. CDR3 DNA sequence: TGTGCCAGCAGCTCGGGGGGAACAGATACGCAGTATTTT.